The source of this TCR beta chain is a study of neurological immune-mediated disorders. This clonotype was seen ten or more times. The antigen remains unidentified. General study findings and limits: TCR clonal expansion peaked in HTLV-1-associated myelopathy patients and was lowest in multiple sclerosis patients. The absence of shared CDR3 amino acid sequences among expanded clones across subjects suggests private repertoires in all groups.

Germline V gives CDR1 DFQATT, CDR2 SNEGSKA (reference sequence). V was pared by 3 bases and J by 5 bases, with 3 bases of the junction left unmatched. CDR3 length equals 13 residues. MiXCR, applied by TCRdb to the 5' RACE reads, yields one record per CDR3 protein. The sample carries 36,000 or so distinct CDR3 sequences, 10% recorded once. The chain joins TRBV20-1 to TRBJ1-2, with TRBD1 matching over 10 bases. Source material: PBMCs. The sequence was obtained from a woman aged 25 to 45 with HTLV-1-associated myelopathy (HAM/TSP). The chain's CDR3 is CSARTGGPYGYTF. CDR3 DNA: TGCAGTGCTAGGACAGGGGGCCCATATGGCTACACCTTC.